The table lists the clone carrying this T cell receptor beta chain with many counts. Its antigen remains unidentified. These data originate in a study of regulatory T cells in long-lasting Graves disease. Study-level results: Rather than thyroid tissue, only peripheral blood underwent study.

Germline V gene sequence: CDR1 DFQATT, CDR2 SNEGSKA (reference sequence). This CDR3 has 12 residues. Time point indicated: persistent/refractory GD, antithyroid drugs over 5 years with positive TRAb. PBMC-derived RNA was used for the TCR library. TCR beta libraries were built with iRepertoire HTBI primers and Arm-PCR of CDR3 regions. TCRdb reprocessed the multiplex PCR reads via MiXCR and lists one record per CDR3 protein. This sample has 350,000 to 500,000 distinct CDR3 sequences, with about 21% found just once. This clonotype originated in a female donor with Graves disease. The material sequenced was peripheral blood mononuclear cells (PBMCs), taken when the disease was refractory, from a patient treated with antithyroid drugs. V usage is TRBV20-1 and J usage is TRBJ2-5; D is tentatively TRBD1 or TRBD2 (5 bases each). The CDR3 is CSYRGTGETQYF. CDR3 in DNA: TGCAGCTACCGGGGCACTGGGGAGACCCAGTACTTC.